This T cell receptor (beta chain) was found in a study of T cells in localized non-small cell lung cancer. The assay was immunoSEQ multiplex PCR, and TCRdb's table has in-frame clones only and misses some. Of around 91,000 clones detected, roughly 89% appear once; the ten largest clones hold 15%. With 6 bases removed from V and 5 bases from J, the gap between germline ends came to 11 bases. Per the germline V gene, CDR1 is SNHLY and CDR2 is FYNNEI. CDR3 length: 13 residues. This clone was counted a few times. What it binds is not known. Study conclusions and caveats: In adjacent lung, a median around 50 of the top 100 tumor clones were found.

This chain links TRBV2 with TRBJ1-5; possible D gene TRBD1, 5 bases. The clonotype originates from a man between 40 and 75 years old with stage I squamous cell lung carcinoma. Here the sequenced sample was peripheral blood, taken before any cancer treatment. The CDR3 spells CASRATGDQPQHF. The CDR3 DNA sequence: TGTGCCAGCAGGGCAACAGGTGATCAGCCCCAGCATTTT.